This T cell receptor beta chain was observed in a study of cytomegalovirus exposure and HLA in healthy donors. Clones were sequenced by immunoSEQ multiplex PCR, and TCRdb holds only the in-frame ones, with some missing. This table has 250,000 to 300,000 clones, roughly 89% appearing once. Trimming shortened V by 2 bases and J by 4 bases, and 2 bases separated the two germline ends. CDR1 MNHEY and CDR2 SVGAGI come from the germline V gene. The CDR3 loop spans 11 amino acids. The source is a woman younger than 35 in good health and CMV-seronegative. The chain is built from TRBV6-5 and TRBJ1-1; unclear D gene. Specimen: PBMCs. The CDR3 DNA reads TGTGCCAGCAGTTACCTCACTGAAGCTTTCTTT. The encoded protein is CASSYLTEAFF.